One and the same sample provided the 15 T cell receptor beta chains below, sequenced in a study of cytomegalovirus exposure and HLA in healthy donors. Primers: 60 Vbeta forward and 13 Jbeta reverse. Profiled with immunoSEQ multiplex PCR; TCRdb holds only in-frame clones, not every one. The sample records 120,000 to 150,000 clones, roughly 80% being singletons. The sequenced sample consisted of PBMCs. The receptors shown here come from a man in his forties or fifties in good health and CMV-seropositive.

The chain uses TRBV2 and TRBJ2-5; TRBD2 matches 8 bases. Germline assignment: CDR1 SNHLY and CDR2 FYNNEI. The CDR3 totals 15 residues. V was pared by 4 bases and J by 3 bases, with 7 bases of the junction left unmatched. The CDR3 DNA sequence: TGTGCCAGCAGTGTTAGGACTAGCCTAGAAGAGACCCAGTACTTC. It yields the protein CASSVRTSLEETQYF.

The chain employs TRBV25-1 and TRBJ2-1; 14 bases align to TRBD2. Per germline, CDR1 MGHDK and CDR2 SYGVNS. With 4 bases clipped from V and 5 bases from J, the junction kept 7 bases outside the gene matches. This CDR3 is built from 17 residues. CDR3 in DNA: TGTGCCAGCAGTGTCGGGACTAGCGGGAGAAGACACAATGAGCAGTTCTTC. Its protein is CASSVGTSGRRHNEQFF.

As DNA, the CDR3 is TGTGCCAGCAGCTTTGAGGTAGATAACGAGCAGTACTTC. Encoded protein: CASSFEVDNEQYF. This chain connects TRBV2 to TRBJ2-7; no firm D call. The length of the CDR3 is 13 residues. V lost 6 bases, J lost 5 bases, and 14 bases lay in between. Germline lookup yields CDR1 SNHLY and CDR2 FYNNEI.

The genes are TRBV7-2 and TRBJ2-7; D perhaps matches TRBD1 (5 bases). V shed 2 bases and J shed 4 bases, with 12 bases lying between them. CDR1 and CDR2 (germline): SGHTA, FQGNSA. The CDR3 has 14 amino acids. The CDR3 DNA is TGTGCCAGCAGCTTACAGGGTGTCAGTTACGAGCAGTACTTC. Translating gives CASSLQGVSYEQYF.

This rearrangement joins TRBV6-1 to TRBJ2-3, with D unclear. This CDR3 region has 13 residues. The V end was cut by 5 bases, the J end by 3 bases, with 9 bases between. The germline V gene encodes CDR1 MNHNS and CDR2 SASEGT. CDR3 loop: CASSMRATDTQYF. The CDR3 DNA reads TGTGCCAGCAGTATGCGTGCGACAGATACGCAGTATTTT.

Only a few counts were recorded for this clone. CDR3: CASNPSTDGYTF. CDR3 coding DNA: TGTGCCAGCAATCCTTCAACGGATGGCTACACCTTC. This chain connects TRBV28 to TRBJ1-2; the D is unclear. The germline CDR1 and CDR2 sequences are MDHEN and SYDVKM. The CDR3 sequence is 12 residues long. Trimming removed 7 bases from V and 6 bases from J, with 12 bases in between.

Worth noting for this clone: At one end, the junction sequence differs from germline, possibly due to a read error. In nucleotides, the CDR3 is TGTGCCAGCAGTCCGAGGGGGACTAGCGGGGCCGGGGAGCTGCTTTTT. Its protein product is CASSPRGTSGAGELLF. V and J are TRBV11-3 and TRBJ2-2; 13 nucleotides line up with TRBD2. This CDR3 is built from 16 residues. Germline V lookup: CDR1 SGHNT, CDR2 YENEEA. Full variable domain (outside the CDR3, taken from reference TRBV11-3 and TRBJ2-2): EAGVVQSPRYKIIEKKQPVAFWCNPISGHNTLYWYLQNLGQGPELLIRYENEEAVDDSQLPKDRFSAERLKGVDSTLKIQPAELGDSAVYLCASSPRGTSGAGELLFGEGSRLTVL.

This chain joins TRBV27 and TRBJ2-7; 7 bases map to TRBD1. V lost 3 bases and J lost 3; bases outside the gene matches: 5. The germline CDR1 and CDR2 sequences are MNHEY and SMNVEV (reference sequence). This CDR3 is built from 14 residues. The CDR3 bases are TGTGCCAGCAGTTTTGGGGGACAGATCTACGAGCAGTACTTC. Its translation: CASSFGGQIYEQYF.

In DNA, the CDR3 is TGTGCCAGCAGCGGATCGGACAGGGCCCTACCCTCCTTCTACAACGTCCTGACTTTC. It codes for CASSGSDRALPSFYNVLTF. The genes are TRBV9 and TRBJ2-6; 8 bases map to TRBD1. Unmatched junction bases numbered 20, after V lost 3 bases and J lost 9 bases. The CDR3 extends over 19 amino acids. Germline CDR1 SGDLS, CDR2 YYNGEE. Full variable domain (missing parts from reference TRBV9 and TRBJ2-6): DSGVTQTPKHLITATGQRVTLRCSPRSGDLSVYWYQQSLDQGLQFLIQYYNGEERAKGNILERFSAQQFPDLHSELNLSSLELGDSALYFCASSGSDRALPSFYNVLTFGAGSRLTVL.

This sequence joins TRBV6-7 and TRBJ2-3; 7 bases fit TRBD1. TRBV6-7 is placed among ORFs of uncertain function. Unmatched junction bases numbered 5, after V lost 5 bases and J lost 0 bases. The CDR3 extends over 15 amino acids. This CDR3 is CASSHGQESTDTQYF. DNA for the CDR3: TGTGCCAGCAGTCATGGACAGGAAAGCACAGATACGCAGTATTTT.

The V and J genes are TRBV7-2 and TRBJ2-7; D call uncertain. The CDR3 length is 12 residues. V lost 6 bases to trimming and J lost 2 bases, with 8 bases between them. The germline CDR1 and CDR2 sequences are SGHTA and FQGNSA. The DNA of the CDR3 is TGTGCCAGCAGTTCTACCCCCTACGAGCAGTACTTC. This sequence encodes CASSSTPYEQYF.

This clone was found a few times. The chain combines TRBV4-1 with TRBJ2-4; TRBD2 agrees at 7 bases. Germline values: CDR1 MGHRA, CDR2 YSYEKL. The CDR3 has 13 residues. V dropped 3 bases and J dropped 8; count of bases not matched to a gene: 4. The CDR3 DNA reads TGCGCCAGCAGCCAGGGGGGGAGGGACATTCAGTACTTC. Protein product: CASSQGGRDIQYF.

This chain connects TRBV7-6 to TRBJ1-5; 11 nucleotides agree with TRBD1. The CDR3 runs 17 residues. After removal of 5 bases from V and 2 bases from J, the junction contained 8 bases not matched to a gene. Germline values: CDR1 SGHVS, CDR2 FNYEAQ. CDR3 sequence: CASSLRDRGNGNQPQHF. CDR3 in DNA: TGTGCCAGCAGCCTCCGGGACAGGGGGAACGGCAATCAGCCCCAGCATTTT.

The rearrangement links TRBV16 to TRBJ2-7; TRBD2 aligns across 7 bases. CDR1 is KGHSY, CDR2 FQNENV, per germline. Germline trimming cut 4 bases from V and 9 bases from J; bases unmatched to any gene: 12. The CDR3 has 14 amino acids. The CDR3 region has the DNA TGTGCCAGCAGCCCCCAGGGACTACAGCCCACGCAGTACTTC. Residues: CASSPQGLQPTQYF.

This chain connects TRBV5-1 to TRBJ2-2, with 7 bases fitting TRBD1. V shed 0 bases and J 6 bases; nucleotides not matched to a gene: 11. Germline CDR1 reads SGHRS; CDR2 reads YFSETQ. The CDR3 is 17 amino acids. The CDR3 sequence is CASSLASMSGGSGELFF. As DNA, the CDR3 is TGCGCCAGCAGCTTGGCCTCGATGTCAGGGGGATCCGGGGAGCTGTTTTTT. The full variable domain, in which reference TRBV5-1 and TRBJ2-2 provide the parts outside the CDR3, is KAGVTQTPRYLIKTRGQQVTLSCSPISGHRSVSWYQQTPGQGLQFLFEYFSETQRNKGNFPGRFSGRQFSNSRSEMNVSTLELGDSALYLCASSLASMSGGSGELFFGEGSRLTVL.